This T cell receptor beta chain was observed in a study of cytomegalovirus exposure and HLA in healthy donors. Vbeta (60) and Jbeta (13) primers were used in the PCR. This table comes from immunoSEQ multiplex PCR, and its TCRdb copy is limited to in-frame clones, with some not included. This table holds 80,000 to 100,000 clones, about 60% found once. The CDR3 contains 13 residues. Trimming removed 0 bases from V and 7 bases from J, with 7 bases in between. Germline loops: CDR1 MGHRA, CDR2 YSYEKL. The chain links TRBV4-1 to TRBJ1-5; a weak D match, TRBD1 (6 bases). This sequence originates from a middle-aged woman in good health and CMV-seropositive. Material for sequencing was PBMCs. CDR3 in amino acids: CASSQDRGQPQHF. The CDR3 coding sequence is TGCGCCAGCAGCCAAGATAGGGGGCAGCCCCAGCATTTT.